This T cell receptor beta chain was sequenced for a study of blood T cells in healthy people across ages. Study outcomes and limitations: Greater diversity and more naive CD4+ cells were seen in long-lived donors than in aged donors.

Alongside a J-beta primer mix, a sample-barcoded 5' primer served in a second PCR lasting roughly 6 to 11 cycles. In TCRdb, the 5' RACE reads were re-called with MiXCR into one record per CDR3 protein. The sample has about 930,000 distinct CDR3 sequences; 25% to 35% are singletons. Germline V gene lookup returns CDR1 ENHRY and CDR2 SYGVKD. The CDR3 spans 10 residues. Deletions cut 8 bases from V and 9 bases from J, with 8 bases between. This clonotype was observed a few times. Its antigen is still unknown. These data are also associated with another study on T cells of mothers and their children. According to that study: RNA that had been extracted went wholly into cDNA synthesis, at around 1.4 ug per 15 ul. Relative to unrelated pairs, biologically related mother-child dyads exhibited marginally greater, non-significant overlap.

The chain links TRBV10-3 to TRBJ2-1; TRBD2 is a possible D gene (5 bases). The sample was blood. The receptor was derived from a middle-aged woman in good health. The CDR3 loop reads CAIGGSEQFF. CDR3 coding DNA: TGTGCCATCGGAGGCTCTGAGCAGTTCTTC.